Presented here are 20 T cell receptor beta chains from one specimen sequenced in a study of chemoradiotherapy in HPV16-positive cancers. TCRdb's copy holds only in-frame clones and misses some; the assay was immunoSEQ multiplex PCR. The sample comprises 15,000 to 20,000 clones, 79% of which are singletons, and approximately 11% rests with the top ten. The sample was taken from a patient who underwent chemoradiotherapy. These receptors came from a human donor with HPV-associated anogenital cancer.

V and J are TRBV5-6 and TRBJ2-5, with D perhaps matching TRBD1 or TRBD2 (6 bases each). The CDR3 runs 15 residues. CDR1 and CDR2 (germline): SGHDT, YYEEEE. V shed 4 bases and J shed 2 bases, with 15 bases lying between them. The CDR3 protein is CASSPIPGAQETQYF. The CDR3 DNA follows: TGTGCCAGCAGCCCGATCCCGGGGGCGCAAGAGACCCAGTACTTC.

The genes are TRBV10-3 and TRBJ2-2; possibly TRBD1 for D (6 bases). V was clipped by 5 bases and J by 1 base, with 11 bases between them. The germline V gene encodes CDR1 ENHRY and CDR2 SYGVKD. The CDR3 is 15 residues long. The CDR3 nucleotides read TGTGCCATCAGTCGGCGACAGGAGAACACCGGGGAGCTGTTTTTT. It yields the protein CAISRRQENTGELFF.

The chain combines TRBV28 with TRBJ2-7; D gene uncertain. The CDR3 consists of 12 residues. CDR1 and CDR2 (germline): MDHEN, SYDVKM. The V gene lost 1 base and the J gene lost 4 bases, with 5 bases spanning the gap. As DNA, the CDR3 is TGTGCCAGCAGTTTATTCGGTTACGAGCAGTACTTC. Its translation is CASSLFGYEQYF.

The chain is built from TRBV2 and TRBJ2-3, with D tentatively TRBD2 (5 bases). The CDR3 contains 13 residues. CDR1 is SNHLY, CDR2 FYNNEI, per germline. Between the trimmed V and J ends, which lost 7 bases and 6 bases, there was a span of 14 bases. CDR3 DNA: TGTGCCAGCAACGCGGGTGTTGGTGATACGCAGTATTTT. Protein product: CASNAGVGDTQYF.

The count of this clone is one. This rearrangement joins TRBV9 to TRBJ2-3; D tentatively reads TRBD1 or TRBD2 (6 bases each). The CDR3 loop spans 17 amino acids. Germline CDR1 SGDLS, CDR2 YYNGEE. The germline V and J ends were trimmed by 0 bases and 3 bases, with 17 bases remaining between them. DNA of the CDR3: TGTGCCAGCAGCGTAGAGGAGGGGGACGAACGTACAGATACGCAGTATTTT. It encodes CASSVEEGDERTDTQYF. The variable domain in full, completed from reference TRBV9 and TRBJ2-3, reads DSGVTQTPKHLITATGQRVTLRCSPRSGDLSVYWYQQSLDQGLQFLIQYYNGEERAKGNILERFSAQQFPDLHSELNLSSLELGDSALYFCASSVEEGDERTDTQYFGPGTRLTVL.

The chain uses TRBV13 and TRBJ2-3, with 9 nucleotides matching TRBD1. V shed 6 bases and J 6 bases; nucleotides not matched to a gene: 10. This CDR3 region has 15 residues. Germline V lookup: CDR1 PRHDT, CDR2 FYEKMQ (reference sequence). CDR3 nucleotides: TGTGCCAGCAGGTTACAGGGGGCGGTTTCGGATACGCAGTATTTT. This sequence encodes CASRLQGAVSDTQYF.

This clone was counted between two and nine times. The gene calls are TRBV4-1 and TRBJ1-5; D might be TRBD1 (6 bases). Between the trimmed V and J ends, which lost 5 bases and 0 bases, there was a span of 11 bases. Germline V lookup: CDR1 MGHRA, CDR2 YSYEKL. The CDR3 is 15 residues long. For the CDR3, the DNA is TGCGCCAGCAGCGAAGGGACAATTAGCAATCAGCCCCAGCATTTT. It encodes CASSEGTISNQPQHF.

The chain couples TRBV7-8 to TRBJ2-7, with D maybe TRBD1 (6 bases). The V and J ends lost 5 bases and 1 base respectively, with 15 bases between them. Germline V gives CDR1 SGHVS, CDR2 FQNEAQ. This CDR3 comprises 15 residues. CDR3 region: CASSPEGVSSYEQYF. The CDR3, as DNA: TGTGCCAGCAGCCCAGAGGGGGTCTCGTCCTACGAGCAGTACTTC.

CDR3 sequence reads: CASRVPTSGGNTDTQYF. The CDR3 coding sequence is TGTGCCAGCAGGGTCCCAACTAGCGGGGGAAACACAGATACGCAGTATTTT. The chain has TRBV2 and TRBJ2-3, with 11 bases that match TRBD2. The J segment lost 2 bases and the V segment lost 6 bases, leaving 10 bases of the junction unmatched. CDR1 and CDR2 from the germline V gene are SNHLY and FYNNEI. There are 17 residues in the CDR3.

This chain connects TRBV19 to TRBJ1-1; a weak D match, TRBD1 (6 bases). V lost 6 bases to trimming and J lost 4 bases, with 12 bases between them. The CDR3 totals 13 residues. Germline V gene sequence: CDR1 LNHDA, CDR2 SQIVND (reference sequence). For the CDR3, the DNA is TGTGCCAGTAGGAGGCAGGGGAGCACTGAAGCTTTCTTT. Translating it yields CASRRQGSTEAFF.

The V gene is TRBV5-1, the J gene TRBJ2-7; D possibly corresponds to TRBD1 (5 bases). Trimming left V 0 bases short and J 1 base short, with 14 bases between. CDR3 length: 16 amino acids. Germline V lookup: CDR1 SGHRS, CDR2 YFSETQ. Here the CDR3 reads CASSLAGRVLSYEQYF. The DNA of the CDR3 is TGCGCCAGCAGCTTGGCTGGCAGGGTTCTTTCCTACGAGCAGTACTTC.

This clone was picked up a small number of times. The chain has TRBV28 and TRBJ1-5, with unresolved D. The CDR3 length is 14 residues. The V end lost 2 bases, the J end lost 0 bases, and 5 bases lay between the germline ends. Germline V lookup: CDR1 MDHEN, CDR2 SYDVKM. The chain's CDR3 is CASSLMGSNQPQHF. CDR3 nucleotide sequence: TGTGCCAGCAGTTTAATGGGTAGCAATCAGCCCCAGCATTTT.

J is TRBJ1-5 and V is TRBV6-5; D gene ambiguous. Germline V gene data show CDR1 as MNHEY and CDR2 as SVGAGI. The V gene lost 2 bases and the J gene lost 3 bases, with 5 bases spanning the gap. The CDR3 has 13 amino acids. The CDR3 spells CASSYRNNQPQHF. The CDR3 region has the DNA TGTGCCAGCAGTTACAGAAACAATCAGCCCCAGCATTTT.

CDR3 DNA sequence: TGTGCCAGCCGAGGGCCAAGGGACAATGAGCAGTTCTTC. Residues: CASRGPRDNEQFF. The chain recombines TRBV2 with TRBJ2-1, with D possibly matching TRBD2 (5 bases). The CDR3 is 13 amino acids. V lost 8 bases to trimming and J lost 5 bases, with 13 bases between them. Germline V lookup: CDR1 SNHLY, CDR2 FYNNEI.

The V and J genes are TRBV28 and TRBJ2-1; D uncertain. Trimming took off 6 bases at V and 4 bases at J, with 10 bases between the two ends. CDR3 length: 13 residues. CDR1 MDHEN and CDR2 SYDVKM come from the germline V gene. The CDR3 loop reads CASRPPFYNEQFF. CDR3 in DNA: TGTGCCAGCAGACCTCCCTTTTACAATGAGCAGTTCTTC.

The CDR3 coding sequence is TGCGCCAGCAGCCAGCGACTAGCGGGGAACACCGGGGAGCTGTTTTTT. Protein: CASSQRLAGNTGELFF. The V and J genes are TRBV4-3 and TRBJ2-2; 10 bases line up with TRBD2. J gave up 1 base and V 3 bases, and 2 bases lay outside the gene matches. CDR3 size: 16 residues. The germline CDR1 and CDR2 sequences are LGHNA and YSLEER.

V gene TRBV5-1 combines with J gene TRBJ1-1; unclear D gene. Germline CDR1 reads SGHRS; CDR2 reads YFSETQ. Deletions cut 5 bases from V and 6 bases from J, with 11 bases between. This CDR3 is 12 amino acids long. CDR3 DNA sequence: TGCGCCAGCAGTGATGGGAGGGCTGAAGCTTTCTTT. The encoded protein is CASSDGRAEAFF.

The chain has TRBV27 and TRBJ1-2; 9 positions match TRBD1. V trimming: 1 base; J trimming: 6 bases; junction bases outside the gene matches: 9. The CDR3 covers 16 residues. The V gene's germline CDR1 is MNHEY and CDR2 SMNVEV (reference sequence). CDR3 sequence (DNA): TGTGCCAGCAGTTTATATAGGGGGGGACAGGGCGATGGCTACACCTTC. Residues: CASSLYRGGQGDGYTF.

The CDR3 DNA reads as TGTGCCAGCAGCGATCAGGGATATGACAATCAGCCCCAGCATTTT. Its protein is CASSDQGYDNQPQHF. The V and J genes are TRBV28 and TRBJ1-5, with D perhaps TRBD1 (5 bases). The CDR3 consists of 15 residues. Trimming pared 6 bases from V and 3 bases from J, leaving 15 bases between. The germline gives CDR1 MDHEN, CDR2 SYDVKM.

In its sample, this clone was seen a few times. V gene TRBV28 combines with J gene TRBJ1-1; the D gene is possibly TRBD1 (5 bases). With 5 bases removed from V and 0 bases from J, the gap between germline ends came to 19 bases. The CDR3 runs to 17 residues. CDR1 is MDHEN, CDR2 SYDVKM, per germline. In DNA, the CDR3 is TGTGCCAGCAGTCCCGCCGCGACATGGGGACTGAACACTGAAGCTTTCTTT. It translates to CASSPAATWGLNTEAFF.